The 28 T cell receptor beta chains below all came from one sample that was sequenced in a study of T cell responses to AZD1222 COVID-19 vaccine. Data came from immunoSEQ multiplex PCR; TCRdb stores just in-frame clones and leaves some out. This table holds approximately 130,000 clones, 88% found once. This sample comprised peripheral blood, obtained 28 days after the second AZD1222 dose. These receptors were obtained from an adult who received the AZD1222 COVID-19 vaccine.

The J gene is TRBJ2-2, the V gene TRBV6-5, with D perhaps matching TRBD2 (7 bases). Germline V gene lookup returns CDR1 MNHEY and CDR2 SVGAGI. With 1 base removed from V and 4 bases from J, the gap between germline ends came to 13 bases. The CDR3 has 16 amino acids. CDR3 region: CASSYLFGGPTGELFF. Here the CDR3 DNA reads TGTGCCAGCAGTTACTTATTCGGGGGGCCCACCGGGGAGCTGTTTTTT.

The CDR3 nucleotides read TGTGCCAGCAGCGGACAGGCTAACTATGGCTACACCTTC. This encodes CASSGQANYGYTF. The rearrangement uses TRBV12-3 or TRBV12-4 and TRBJ1-2; 7 bases agree with TRBD1. Unmatched junction bases numbered 1, after V lost 6 bases and J lost 0 bases. CDR3 length equals 13 residues.

This sequence joins TRBV7-9 and TRBJ2-1; D is unclear. V gave up 4 bases and J gave up 5 bases, with 0 bases separating them. CDR3 length equals 10 residues. The germline V gene has CDR1 SEHNR and CDR2 FQNEAQ (reference sequence). The CDR3 DNA reads TGTGCCAGCAGCTACAATGAGCAGTTCTTC. This sequence encodes CASSYNEQFF. Full variable domain (outside the CDR3, taken from reference TRBV7-9 and TRBJ2-1): DTGVSQNPRHKITKRGQNVTFRCDPISEHNRLYWYRQTLGQGPEFLTYFQNEAQLEKSRLLSDRFSAERPKGSFSTLEIQRTEQGDSAMYLCASSYNEQFFGPGTRLTVL.

V gene TRBV6-4 combines with J gene TRBJ2-1, with D possibly TRBD2 on 5 matching bases. V gave up 10 bases and J gave up 5 bases, with 15 bases separating them. In germline, CDR1 is MRHNA, CDR2 SNTAGT. The CDR3 contains 13 residues. In DNA form, the CDR3 reads TGTGCCACCGGACTCGGAGAAGACAATGAGCAGTTCTTC. It codes for CATGLGEDNEQFF.

As concerns this clone: The sample holds other DNA sequences that translate to the same CDR3. The chain couples TRBV3-1 (or the pseudogene TRBV3-2) to TRBJ1-5; unclear D gene. V was clipped by 0 bases and J by 4 bases, with 4 bases between them. Germline CDR1 and CDR2: LGHDT and YNNKEL (reference sequence). The CDR3 extends over 13 amino acids. CDR3 sequence (DNA): TGTGCCAGCAGCCAAGAAGGTAATCAGCCCCAGCATTTT. Protein: CASSQEGNQPQHF.

This rearrangement joins TRBV7-2 to TRBJ1-4; D may be TRBD1 (6 bases). Per germline, CDR1 SGHTA and CDR2 FQGNSA. This CDR3 comprises 15 residues. Trimming shortened V by 5 bases and J by 7 bases, and 17 bases separated the two germline ends. The CDR3 nucleotides read TGTGCCAGCAGCCCTCAACAGGGAAGCGGTGAAAAACTGTTTTTT. Its protein product is CASSPQQGSGEKLFF.

The chain employs TRBV28 and TRBJ2-3; 9 nucleotides agree with TRBD1. Germline values: CDR1 MDHEN, CDR2 SYDVKM. This CDR3 contains 13 residues. The V segment lost 8 bases and the J segment 1 base; nucleotides outside the gene matches: 1. CDR3 region: CASRQGGTDTQYF. The CDR3 DNA reads TGTGCCAGCCGACAGGGGGGCACAGATACGCAGTATTTT.

The chain is built from TRBV25-1 and TRBJ1-2; unclear D gene. This CDR3 contains 13 residues. Trimming shortened V by 3 bases and J by 1 base, and 6 bases separated the two germline ends. CDR1 and CDR2 (germline): MGHDK, SYGVNS. The CDR3 loop is CASSDRFNYGYTF. For the CDR3, the DNA is TGTGCCAGCAGTGACAGGTTTAACTATGGCTACACCTTC.

The J gene is TRBJ2-7, the V gene TRBV12-3 or TRBV12-4; no reliable D call. V was clipped by 6 bases and J by 3 bases, with 6 bases between them. The CDR3 is 11 residues long. Here the CDR3 reads CASSTNYEQYF. CDR3 sequence (DNA): TGTGCCAGCAGCACAAACTACGAGCAGTACTTC.

The chain links TRBV21-1 to TRBJ1-5. TRBV21-1 corresponds to a pseudogene. The CDR3 sequence is 13 residues long. CDR3 bases: TGTGCCAGACCACATCGGGGGTATCAGCCCCAGCATTTT. Its translation is CARPHRGYQPQHF.

The rearrangement links TRBV6-1 to TRBJ1-3; TRBD1 is a possible D gene (5 bases). The V gene's germline CDR1 is MNHNS and CDR2 SASEGT. The CDR3 loop spans 16 amino acids. The ends were cut back, 1 base at V and 4 bases at J, with 14 bases in the middle. DNA of the CDR3: TGTGCCAGCAGTGAAGTGGCAGGGAACTCCGGAAACACCATATATTTT. Amino acid sequence: CASSEVAGNSGNTIYF.

The chain employs TRBV19 and TRBJ1-2; D is possibly TRBD1 (5 bases). Germline-derived CDR1 and CDR2 are LNHDA and SQIVND (reference sequence). The CDR3 covers 13 residues. Deletions cut 7 bases from V and 8 bases from J, with 17 bases between. The chain's CDR3 is CASTPQGEYGYTF. CDR3 nucleotide sequence: TGTGCCAGTACCCCACAAGGGGAGTACGGCTACACCTTC. Combining the CDR3 with reference TRBV19 and TRBJ1-2 gives the whole variable domain DGGITQSPKYLFRKEGQNVTLSCEQNLNHDAMYWYRQDPGQGLRLIYYSQIVNDFQKGDIAEGYSVSREKKESFPLTVTSAQKNPTAFYLCASTPQGEYGYTFGSGTRLTVV.

This chain joins TRBV5-1 and TRBJ2-1, with 7 bases aligning to TRBD2. Per the germline V gene, CDR1 is SGHRS and CDR2 is YFSETQ. The CDR3 loop spans 14 amino acids. The junction had 6 bases not matched to a gene; V was cut back by 4 bases and J by 5 bases. The CDR3 protein is CASSPGGSDNEQFF. CDR3 bases: TGCGCCAGCAGCCCCGGGGGGTCCGACAATGAGCAGTTCTTC.

The V call is TRBV5-1, the J call TRBJ2-1; 8 bases align to TRBD2. Germline V gene sequence: CDR1 SGHRS, CDR2 YFSETQ. Trimming removed 2 bases from V and 5 bases from J; junction bases left unmatched: 15. This CDR3 is built from 18 residues. CDR3 DNA: TGCGCCAGCAGCTTTCTTGAACTAGCGGCAGGAGGTCACAATGAGCAGTTCTTC. Protein product: CASSFLELAAGGHNEQFF.

The chain recombines TRBV11-2 with TRBJ2-1, with D tentatively TRBD1 or TRBD2 (5 bases each). This CDR3 has 13 residues. The germline CDR1 and CDR2 sequences are SGHAT and FQNNGV. The ends were cut back, 3 bases at V and 10 bases at J, with 13 bases in the middle. Here the CDR3 DNA reads TGTGCCAGCAGCTTTGGGGGTACCCAAGAGCAGTTCTTC. As protein: CASSFGGTQEQFF.

V and J are TRBV27 and TRBJ1-5, with D possibly TRBD1 on 5 matching bases. Germline V lookup: CDR1 MNHEY, CDR2 SMNVEV (reference sequence). V was cut by 5 bases and J by 4 bases, with 15 bases left in between. The CDR3 extends over 15 amino acids. CDR3 in amino acids: CASSTGATHNQPQHF. DNA for the CDR3: TGTGCCAGCAGTACCGGGGCCACACATAATCAGCCCCAGCATTTT.

J is TRBJ1-2 and V is TRBV4-2; no firm D call. V lost 4 bases and J 1 base, leaving 13 bases between the germline ends. The CDR3 covers 15 residues. Looked up from germline, CDR1 is LGHNA and CDR2 is YNFKEQ. This CDR3 is CASSLNREINYGYTF. CDR3 DNA sequence: TGTGCCAGCAGCCTTAATCGGGAGATTAACTATGGCTACACCTTC.

This clone has a handful of counts. The chain joins TRBV7-2 to TRBJ2-3; D is tentatively TRBD1 or TRBD2 (5 bases each). Trimming took off 6 bases at V and 0 bases at J, with 13 bases between the two ends. Germline V lookup: CDR1 SGHTA, CDR2 FQGNSA. The CDR3 consists of 15 residues. The chain's CDR3 is CASRVAWGSTDTQYF. For the CDR3, the DNA is TGTGCCAGCAGGGTTGCATGGGGGAGCACAGATACGCAGTATTTT.

V and J are TRBV5-8 and TRBJ1-2; the match to TRBD1 covers 9 bases. The CDR3 is made up of 15 amino acids. Germline assignment: CDR1 SGHTS and CDR2 YDEGEE. With 4 bases clipped from V and 1 base from J, the junction kept 5 bases outside the gene matches. CDR3 in amino acids: CASSPRQGGNYGYTF. In DNA, the CDR3 is TGTGCCAGCAGCCCCAGACAGGGGGGTAACTATGGCTACACCTTC.

V and J are TRBV5-1 and TRBJ1-4; no clear D. Germline V lookup: CDR1 SGHRS, CDR2 YFSETQ. The length of the CDR3 is 15 residues. V shed 0 bases and J shed 6 bases, with 12 bases lying between them. CDR3 residues: CASSLDNMRYEKLFF. The CDR3 region has the DNA TGCGCCAGCAGCTTGGACAATATGCGCTATGAAAAACTGTTTTTT.

The chain combines TRBV9 with TRBJ2-3, with D tentatively TRBD2 (5 bases). This CDR3 has 15 residues. The germline V gene encodes CDR1 SGDLS and CDR2 YYNGEE. The V and J ends lost 1 base and 2 bases respectively, with 11 bases between them. CDR3 bases: TGTGCCAGCAGCGTACGGGGATCTTTCACAGATACGCAGTATTTT. Translation gives CASSVRGSFTDTQYF. Looking up the rest from reference TRBV9 and TRBJ2-3 gives the full variable domain: DSGVTQTPKHLITATGQRVTLRCSPRSGDLSVYWYQQSLDQGLQFLIQYYNGEERAKGNILERFSAQQFPDLHSELNLSSLELGDSALYFCASSVRGSFTDTQYFGPGTRLTVL.

This clone was picked up one time. The chain recombines TRBV12-3 or TRBV12-4 with TRBJ2-7; D gene uncertain. CDR3 length: 12 amino acids. The ends were cut back, 3 bases at V and 3 bases at J, with 6 bases in the middle. The CDR3 DNA reads TGTGCCAGCAGTTTTGGGCGCTACGAGCAGTACTTC. Translated, it gives CASSFGRYEQYF.

The V call is TRBV7-3, the J call TRBJ1-1; D not certain. The V end lost 0 bases, the J end lost 3 bases, and 8 bases lay between the germline ends. CDR3 size: 14 residues. Germline V gene data show CDR1 as SGHTA and CDR2 as FQGTGA. The CDR3 nucleotides read TGTGCCAGCAGCTTAACAGGTGGTGACACTGAAGCTTTCTTT. Translated, it gives CASSLTGGDTEAFF.

This chain links TRBV6-1 with TRBJ1-6; the D gene is possibly TRBD1 (5 bases). V lost 1 base, J lost 9 bases, and 13 bases lay in between. Germline V gives CDR1 MNHNS, CDR2 SASEGT. This CDR3 contains 15 residues. The CDR3 DNA reads as TGTGCCAGCAGTGAAGAAGAAGGGGATTCTTCACCCCTCCACTTT. Protein: CASSEEEGDSSPLHF.

V gene TRBV19 combines with J gene TRBJ1-6; 8 bases match TRBD1. The V segment lost 4 bases and the J segment 9 bases; nucleotides outside the gene matches: 5. This CDR3 is 14 amino acids long. Germline CDR1 reads LNHDA; CDR2 reads SQIVND (reference sequence). The CDR3 DNA is TGTGCCAGTAGTAATACAGGGGGAGGTTCACCCCTCCACTTT. Translating it yields CASSNTGGGSPLHF.

The genes are TRBV6-4 and TRBJ2-2, with 7 bases that match TRBD1. The CDR3 has 14 residues. CDR1 MRHNA and CDR2 SNTAGT come from the germline V gene. J gave up 4 bases and V 4 bases, and 3 bases lay outside the gene matches. The CDR3 bases are TGTGCCAGCAGTGTCAGGGGGTCCACCGGGGAGCTGTTTTTT. It yields the protein CASSVRGSTGELFF.

This rearrangement joins TRBV27 to TRBJ1-5; D gene unclear. The CDR3 length is 14 residues. Looked up from germline, CDR1 is MNHEY and CDR2 is SMNVEV (reference sequence). V was clipped by 5 bases and J by 0 bases, with 8 bases between them. CDR3 sequence (DNA): TGTGCCAGCAGTCGGCGGTATAGCAATCAGCCCCAGCATTTT. This encodes CASSRRYSNQPQHF.

The chain carries TRBV12-5 and TRBJ2-1; D possibly corresponds to TRBD2 (5 bases). The germline V gene encodes CDR1 LGHNT and CDR2 FRNRAP. Trimming took 4 bases from V and 15 from J, leaving 13 bases between them. The CDR3 has 11 amino acids. DNA for the CDR3: TGTGCTAGTGGTTCACGGGATGAGGTGTTCTTC. It translates to CASGSRDEVFF.